Listed below are T cell receptor beta chains from one sample, sequenced in a study of T cell changes during pregnancy in multiple sclerosis. Here immunoSEQ multiplex PCR was the method, and the copy in TCRdb shows in-frame clones only, minus some. The repertoire consists of about 55,000 clones, with roughly 94% occurring once and the leading ten covering just over 2.5%. The specimen was CD8+ T cells from peripheral blood mononuclear cells, collected after pregnancy. These receptor sequences come from a female donor with multiple sclerosis, enrolled in a pregnancy study. Both conserved end residues are part of each CDR3. D genes are given only for firm matches. For some rows the clone size is stated as once, few or many, or as a class when expanded; others skip it.

-,TRBV12-5,TRBJ1-4,-,CASGFSSTNEKLFF,TGTGCTAGTGGTTTTAGTTCAACTAATGAAAAACTGTTTTTT
TRBD2,TRBV19,TRBJ2-2,once,CASSTSGRSGELFF,TGTGCCAGTAGTACTAGCGGGAGGTCCGGGGAGCTGTTTTTT
TRBD2,TRBV5-1,TRBJ2-3,once,CASSLASGSADTQYF,TGCGCCAGCAGCTTGGCTAGCGGGAGTGCAGATACGCAGTATTTT
-,TRBV30,TRBJ2-2,-,CAWSSDTGELFF,TGTGCCTGGTCGTCAGACACCGGGGAGCTGTTTTTT
-,TRBV5-1,TRBJ1-3,-,CASSLDDNSSGNTIYF,TGCGCCAGCAGCTTAGATGACAACTCCTCTGGAAACACCATATATTTT
TRBD1,TRBV27,TRBJ2-5,-,CASSPTPGQGLETQYF,TGTGCCAGCAGTCCAACCCCCGGACAGGGGTTAGAGACCCAGTACTTC
TRBD1,TRBV27,TRBJ2-7,-,CASTSAGTVYEQYF,TGTGCCAGCACCTCGGCCGGGACAGTCTACGAGCAGTACTTC
-,TRBV5-1,TRBJ2-2,-,CASSLDGAGTGELFF,TGCGCCAGCAGCTTGGATGGGGCAGGGACCGGGGAGCTGTTTTTT
TRBD1,TRBV5-8,TRBJ2-7,-,CASRIPGGWDEQYF,TGTGCCAGCAGGATTCCAGGGGGCTGGGACGAGCAGTACTTC
TRBD2,TRBV6-1,TRBJ2-3,many,CASSEASGSTDTQYF,TGTGCCAGCAGTGAAGCTAGCGGGAGCACAGATACGCAGTATTTT
-,TRBV30,TRBJ1-2,-,CAWSVLAGFEGYTF,TGTGCCTGGAGTGTACTAGCAGGGTTTGAAGGCTACACCTTC
-,TRBV7-9,TRBJ2-1,-,CASSLGAQTLSYNEQFF,TGTGCCAGCAGCTTAGGGGCCCAAACCCTCTCCTACAATGAGCAGTTCTTC
-,TRBV15,TRBJ2-5,-,CATSRGQGPQETQYF,TGTGCCACCAGCAGAGGCCAGGGGCCCCAAGAGACCCAGTACTTC
-,TRBV7-2,TRBJ2-7,-,CASSHGRDFSYEQYF,TGTGCCAGCAGCCACGGGCGGGACTTTTCCTACGAGCAGTACTTC
-,TRBV2,TRBJ2-3,-,CASWNREYTDTQYF,TGTGCCAGCTGGAACAGGGAGTACACAGATACGCAGTATTTT
TRBD1,TRBV28,TRBJ2-2,-,CASSFGQGGITGELFF,TGTGCCAGCAGTTTTGGACAGGGGGGGATCACCGGGGAGCTGTTTTTT
-,TRBV29-1,TRBJ1-2,-,CSVELRYGYTF,TGCAGCGTTGAGTTGCGCTATGGCTACACCTTC
TRBD2,TRBV6-5,TRBJ2-2,-,CASSSGIASTGELFF,TGTGCCAGCAGTAGCGGGATCGCGAGCACCGGGGAGCTGTTTTTT
-,TRBV4-1,TRBJ1-1,-,CASSPPEGPEAFF,TGCGCCAGCAGCCCCCCAGAGGGTCCTGAAGCTTTCTTT
TRBD2,TRBV28,TRBJ2-7,-,CASSSVPSLAGGYEQYF,TGTGCCAGCAGTTCCGTTCCGTCCCTAGCGGGAGGCTACGAGCAGTACTTC
-,TRBV7-9,TRBJ1-2,few,CASSLGRGFDSAF,TGTGCCAGCAGCTTAGGGCGTGGGTTCGACAGCGCCTTC
-,TRBV7-6,TRBJ1-1,-,CASSFLDTEAFF,TGTGCCAGCAGCTTCCTCGACACTGAAGCTTTCTTT
-,TRBV4-1,TRBJ2-7,-,CASSQEDGGYYEQYF,TGCGCCAGCAGCCAAGAAGATGGAGGGTACTACGAGCAGTACTTC
-,TRBV7-6,TRBJ2-1,-,CASSLAAGRNEQFF,TGTGCCAGCAGCTTAGCGGCAGGGAGGAATGAGCAGTTCTTC
-,TRBV4-3,TRBJ2-7,-,CASSQGLGSYEQYF,TGCGCCAGCAGCCAAGGACTCGGTTCCTACGAGCAGTACTTC
-,TRBV4-1,TRBJ2-7,-,CASSQGTGYEQYF,TGCGCCAGCAGCCAAGGGACTGGTTACGAGCAGTACTTC
-,TRBV5-6,TRBJ2-2,-,CASRNEHYTNTGELFF,TGTGCCAGCAGGAACGAGCACTATACTAACACCGGGGAGCTGTTTTTT
-,TRBV28,TRBJ2-3,-,CASSSLAFGRNTQYF,TGTGCCAGCAGTTCCCTAGCGTTTGGTCGAAATACGCAGTATTTT
-,TRBV7-9,TRBJ2-2,-,CASSSPHANTGELFF,TGTGCCAGCAGCTCCCCCCATGCGAACACCGGGGAGCTGTTTTTT
TRBD1,TRBV18,TRBJ2-7,-,CASSAIGQGGYEQYF,TGTGCCAGCTCAGCAATTGGACAGGGGGGCTACGAGCAGTACTTC
TRBD1,TRBV6-6,TRBJ1-4,-,CASTTDRGEEKLFF,TGTGCCAGCACCACGGACAGGGGAGAGGAAAAACTGTTTTTT
TRBD1,TRBV23-1,TRBJ2-3,-,CASSQSGQLSTDTQYF,TGCGCCAGCAGTCAATCGGGACAGCTTAGCACAGATACGCAGTATTTT
TRBD1,TRBV5-1,TRBJ2-7,once,CASSPGQGIYEQYF,TGCGCCAGCAGCCCTGGACAGGGAATCTACGAGCAGTACTTC
TRBD1,TRBV13,TRBJ1-5,-,CASSSTGYSNQPQHF,TGTGCCAGCAGCTCGACAGGGTATAGCAATCAGCCCCAGCATTTT
-,TRBV19,TRBJ2-1,-,CASSMSRGNEQFF,TGTGCCAGTAGTATGTCGCGGGGCAATGAGCAGTTCTTC
-,TRBV6-1,TRBJ2-6,-,CASSADRSPGANVLTF,TGTGCCAGCAGTGCCGACAGGTCCCCCGGGGCCAACGTCCTGACTTTC
TRBD2,TRBV27,TRBJ2-7,-,CASSPRGSGAYEQYF,TGTGCCAGCAGTCCGCGGGGTAGCGGGGCCTACGAGCAGTACTTC
TRBD1,TRBV11-2,TRBJ2-1,-,CASSLGTGGFEQFF,TGTGCCAGCAGCTTGGGGACAGGGGGCTTTGAGCAGTTCTTC
-,TRBV5-3,TRBJ2-7,-,CARSFFYEQYF,TGTGCCAGAAGCTTCTTCTACGAGCAGTACTTC
-,TRBV7-2,TRBJ1-2,-,CASSSEVYGYTF,TGTGCCAGCAGCTCGGAGGTCTATGGCTACACCTTC
-,TRBV7-9,TRBJ1-3,-,CASSQGGSGNTIYF,TGTGCCAGCAGCCAAGGAGGCTCTGGAAACACCATATATTTT
-,TRBV28,TRBJ1-2,-,CASSLAWGRGVYGYTF,TGTGCCAGCAGTTTGGCCTGGGGCCGGGGGGTTTATGGCTACACCTTC
-,TRBV19,TRBJ1-5,-,CASSIRGGNQPQHF,TGTGCCAGTAGTATTCGAGGCGGCAATCAGCCCCAGCATTTT
-,TRBV5-8,TRBJ1-5,-,CASSSQSDGAHQPQHF,TGTGCCAGCAGCTCCCAATCGGATGGGGCTCATCAGCCCCAGCATTTT
TRBD1,TRBV28,TRBJ1-1,-,CASSLQGAYITEAFF,TGTGCCAGCAGTTTACAGGGGGCCTATATAACTGAAGCTTTCTTT
-,TRBV5-1,TRBJ1-1,-,CASSLGSGETEAFF,TGCGCCAGCAGCTTGGGGTCAGGTGAGACTGAAGCTTTCTTT